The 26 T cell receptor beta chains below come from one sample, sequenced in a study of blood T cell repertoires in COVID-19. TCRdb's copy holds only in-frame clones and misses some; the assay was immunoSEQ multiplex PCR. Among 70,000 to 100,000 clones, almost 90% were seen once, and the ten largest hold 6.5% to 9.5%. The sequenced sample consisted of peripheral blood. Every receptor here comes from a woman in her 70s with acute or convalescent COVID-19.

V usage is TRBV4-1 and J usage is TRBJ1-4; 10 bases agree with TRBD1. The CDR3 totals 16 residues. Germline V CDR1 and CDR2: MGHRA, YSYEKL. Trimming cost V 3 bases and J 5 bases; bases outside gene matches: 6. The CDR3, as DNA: TGCGCCAGCAGCCAGTCCGACAGGGGGCTAAATGAAAAACTGTTTTTT. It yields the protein CASSQSDRGLNEKLFF.

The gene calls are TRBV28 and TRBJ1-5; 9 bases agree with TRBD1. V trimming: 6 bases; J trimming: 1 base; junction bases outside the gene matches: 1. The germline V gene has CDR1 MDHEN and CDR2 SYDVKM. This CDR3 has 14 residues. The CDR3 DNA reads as TGTGCCAGCAGGACAGGGGGAAGCAATCAGCCCCAGCATTTT. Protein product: CASRTGGSNQPQHF.

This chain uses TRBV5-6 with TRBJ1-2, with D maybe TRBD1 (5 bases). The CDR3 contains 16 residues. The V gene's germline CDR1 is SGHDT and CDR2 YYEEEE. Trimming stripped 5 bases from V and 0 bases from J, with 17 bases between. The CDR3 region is CASSQKNQDTNYGYTF. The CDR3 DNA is TGTGCCAGCAGTCAGAAGAATCAGGACACTAACTATGGCTACACCTTC.

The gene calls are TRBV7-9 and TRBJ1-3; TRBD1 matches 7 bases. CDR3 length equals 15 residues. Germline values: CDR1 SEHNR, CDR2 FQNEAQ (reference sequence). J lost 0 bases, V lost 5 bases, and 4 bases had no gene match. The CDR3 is CASSQRTGSGNTIYF. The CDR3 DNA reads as TGTGCCAGCAGCCAACGGACAGGCTCTGGAAACACCATATATTTT. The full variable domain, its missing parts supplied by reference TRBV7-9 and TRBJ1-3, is DTGVSQNPRHKITKRGQNVTFRCDPISEHNRLYWYRQTLGQGPEFLTYFQNEAQLEKSRLLSDRFSAERPKGSFSTLEIQRTEQGDSAMYLCASSQRTGSGNTIYFGEGSWLTVV.

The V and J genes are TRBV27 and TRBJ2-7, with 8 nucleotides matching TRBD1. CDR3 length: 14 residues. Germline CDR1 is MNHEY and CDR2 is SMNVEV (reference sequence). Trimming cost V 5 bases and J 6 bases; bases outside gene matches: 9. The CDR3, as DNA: TGTGCCAGCAGTCTAGGGACAGGAGGGGGCGAGCAGTACTTC. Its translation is CASSLGTGGGEQYF.

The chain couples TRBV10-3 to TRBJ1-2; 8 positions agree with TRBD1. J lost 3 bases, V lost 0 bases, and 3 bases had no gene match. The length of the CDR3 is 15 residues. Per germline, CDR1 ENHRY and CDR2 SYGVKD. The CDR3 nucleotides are TGTGCCATCAGTGAGTCCCCGACAGGGGACTATGGCTACACCTTC. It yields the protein CAISESPTGDYGYTF.

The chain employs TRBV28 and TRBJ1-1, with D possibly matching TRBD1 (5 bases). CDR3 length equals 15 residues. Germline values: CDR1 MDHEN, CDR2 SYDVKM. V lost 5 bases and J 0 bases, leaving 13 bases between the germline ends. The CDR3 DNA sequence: TGTGCCAGCAGTAGGTCGGGGGGATTGAACACTGAAGCTTTCTTT. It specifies CASSRSGGLNTEAFF.

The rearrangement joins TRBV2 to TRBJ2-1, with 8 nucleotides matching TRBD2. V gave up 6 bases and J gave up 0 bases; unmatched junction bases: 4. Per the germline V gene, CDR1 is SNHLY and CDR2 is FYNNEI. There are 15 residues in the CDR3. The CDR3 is CASRELAVSYNEQFF. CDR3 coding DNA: TGTGCCAGCAGGGAACTAGCGGTCTCCTACAATGAGCAGTTCTTC. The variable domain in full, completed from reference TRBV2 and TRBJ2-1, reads EPEVTQTPSHQVTQMGQEVILRCVPISNHLYFYWYRQILGQKVEFLVSFYNNEISEKSEIFDDQFSVERPDGSNFTLKIRSTKLEDSAMYFCASRELAVSYNEQFFGPGTRLTVL.

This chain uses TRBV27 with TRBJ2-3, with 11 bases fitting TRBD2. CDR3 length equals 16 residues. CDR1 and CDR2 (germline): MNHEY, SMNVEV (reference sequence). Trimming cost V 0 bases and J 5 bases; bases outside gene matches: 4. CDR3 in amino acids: CASSLSSGRAVDTQYF. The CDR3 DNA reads TGTGCCAGCAGTTTATCTAGCGGGAGGGCCGTAGATACGCAGTATTTT.

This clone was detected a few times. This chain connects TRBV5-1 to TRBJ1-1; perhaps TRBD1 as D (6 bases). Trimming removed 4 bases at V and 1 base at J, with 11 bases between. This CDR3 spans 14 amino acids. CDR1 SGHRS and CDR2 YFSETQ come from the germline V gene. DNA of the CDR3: TGCGCCAGCAGCGTGGGGACAACGAACACTGAAGCTTTCTTT. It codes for CASSVGTTNTEAFF.

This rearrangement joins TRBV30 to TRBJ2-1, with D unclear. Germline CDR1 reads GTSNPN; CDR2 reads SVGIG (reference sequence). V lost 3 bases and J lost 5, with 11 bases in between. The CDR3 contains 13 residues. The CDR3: CAWSAIAHNEQFF. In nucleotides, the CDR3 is TGTGCCTGGAGCGCAATAGCCCACAATGAGCAGTTCTTC.

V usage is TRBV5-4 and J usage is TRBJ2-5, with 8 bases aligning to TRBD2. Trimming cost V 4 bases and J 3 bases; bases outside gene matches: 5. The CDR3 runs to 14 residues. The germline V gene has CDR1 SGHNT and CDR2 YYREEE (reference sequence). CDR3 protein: CASSQSGGKETQYF. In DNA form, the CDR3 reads TGTGCCAGCAGCCAGAGCGGGGGTAAAGAGACCCAGTACTTC.

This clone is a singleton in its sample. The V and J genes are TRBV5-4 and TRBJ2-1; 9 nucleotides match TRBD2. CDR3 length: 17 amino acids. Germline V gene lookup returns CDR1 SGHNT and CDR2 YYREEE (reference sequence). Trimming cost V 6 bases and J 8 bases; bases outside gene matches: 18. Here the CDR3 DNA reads TGTGCCAGCATGAACCCCGTAGCGGGAGTCGGATTCTATGAGCAGTTCTTC. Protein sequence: CASMNPVAGVGFYEQFF.

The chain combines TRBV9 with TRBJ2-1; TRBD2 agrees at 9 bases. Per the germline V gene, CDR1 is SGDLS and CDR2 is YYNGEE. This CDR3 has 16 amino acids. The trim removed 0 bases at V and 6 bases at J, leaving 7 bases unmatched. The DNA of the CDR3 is TGTGCCAGCAGCGTAGGGGGTAGCGGGAGTGTCAATGAGCAGTTCTTC. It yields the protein CASSVGGSGSVNEQFF.

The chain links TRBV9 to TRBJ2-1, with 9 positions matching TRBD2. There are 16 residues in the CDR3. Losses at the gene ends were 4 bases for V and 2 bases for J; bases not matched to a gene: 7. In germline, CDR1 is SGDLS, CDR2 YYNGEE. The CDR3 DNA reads TGTGCCAGCAGCAAAATAGCGGGAGACCCCTACAATGAGCAGTTCTTC. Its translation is CASSKIAGDPYNEQFF.

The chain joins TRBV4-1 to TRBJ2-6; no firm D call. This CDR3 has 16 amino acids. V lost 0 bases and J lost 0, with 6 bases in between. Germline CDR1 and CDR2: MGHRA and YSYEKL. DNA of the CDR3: TGCGCCAGCAGCCAAGATTTATCCTCTGGGGCCAACGTCCTGACTTTC. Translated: CASSQDLSSGANVLTF.

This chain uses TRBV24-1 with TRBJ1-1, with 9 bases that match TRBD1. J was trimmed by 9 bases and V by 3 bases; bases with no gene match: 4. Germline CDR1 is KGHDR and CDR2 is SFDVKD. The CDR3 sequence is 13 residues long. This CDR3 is CATSDGGQGKAFF. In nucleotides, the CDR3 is TGTGCCACCAGTGATGGGGGACAGGGAAAAGCTTTCTTT.

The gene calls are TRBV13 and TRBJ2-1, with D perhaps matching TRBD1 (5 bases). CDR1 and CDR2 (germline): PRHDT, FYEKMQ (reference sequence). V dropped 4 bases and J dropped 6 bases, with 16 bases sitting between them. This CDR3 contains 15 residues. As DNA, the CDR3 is TGTGCCAGCAGCTACCGGACAAGTCGATCCAATGAGCAGTTCTTC. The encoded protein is CASSYRTSRSNEQFF.

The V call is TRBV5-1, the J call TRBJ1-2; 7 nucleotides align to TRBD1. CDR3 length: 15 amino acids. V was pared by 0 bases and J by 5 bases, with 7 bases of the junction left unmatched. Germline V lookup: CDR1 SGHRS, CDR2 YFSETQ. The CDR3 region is CASSLEGDRNYGYTF. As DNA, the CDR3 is TGCGCCAGCAGCTTGGAAGGGGACAGAAATTATGGCTACACCTTC.

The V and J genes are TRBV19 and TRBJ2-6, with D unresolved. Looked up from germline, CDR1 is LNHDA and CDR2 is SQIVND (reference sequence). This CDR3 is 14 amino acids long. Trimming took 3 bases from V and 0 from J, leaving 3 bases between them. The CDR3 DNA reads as TGTGCCAGTAGTATCGGCTCTGGGGCCAACGTCCTGACTTTC. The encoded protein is CASSIGSGANVLTF.

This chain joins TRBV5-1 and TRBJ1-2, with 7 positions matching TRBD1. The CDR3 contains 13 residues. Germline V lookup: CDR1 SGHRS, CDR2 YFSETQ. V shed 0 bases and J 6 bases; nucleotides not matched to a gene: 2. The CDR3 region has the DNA TGCGCCAGCAGCTTGGAGGGGGCCGATGGCTACACCTTC. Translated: CASSLEGADGYTF.

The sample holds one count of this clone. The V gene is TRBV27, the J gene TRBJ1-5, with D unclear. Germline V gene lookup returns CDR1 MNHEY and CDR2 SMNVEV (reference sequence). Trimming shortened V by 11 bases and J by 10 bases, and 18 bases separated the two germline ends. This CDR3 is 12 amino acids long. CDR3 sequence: CARLRSVYPQHF. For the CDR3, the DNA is TGTGCCCGATTGAGGTCCGTTTACCCCCAGCATTTT.

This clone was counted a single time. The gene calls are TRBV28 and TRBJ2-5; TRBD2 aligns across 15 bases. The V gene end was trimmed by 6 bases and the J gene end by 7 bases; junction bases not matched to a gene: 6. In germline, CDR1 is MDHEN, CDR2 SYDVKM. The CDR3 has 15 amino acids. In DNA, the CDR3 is TGTGCCAGCAGCCCCGGACTAGCGGGAGGGGTGACCCAGTACTTC. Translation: CASSPGLAGGVTQYF.

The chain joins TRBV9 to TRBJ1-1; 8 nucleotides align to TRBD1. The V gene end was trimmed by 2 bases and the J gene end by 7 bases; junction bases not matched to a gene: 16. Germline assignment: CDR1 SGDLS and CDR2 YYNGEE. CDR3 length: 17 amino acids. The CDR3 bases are TGTGCCAGCAGCGTGCAAGGACAGGGAGAGGGCGTTGGTGAAGCTTTCTTT. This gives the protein CASSVQGQGEGVGEAFF.

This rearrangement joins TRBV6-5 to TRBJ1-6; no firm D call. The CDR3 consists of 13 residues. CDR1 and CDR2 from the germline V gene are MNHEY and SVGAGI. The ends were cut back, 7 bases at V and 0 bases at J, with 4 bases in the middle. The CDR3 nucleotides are TGTGCCAGCATGAGCTCCTATAATTCACCCCTCCACTTT. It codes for CASMSSYNSPLHF.

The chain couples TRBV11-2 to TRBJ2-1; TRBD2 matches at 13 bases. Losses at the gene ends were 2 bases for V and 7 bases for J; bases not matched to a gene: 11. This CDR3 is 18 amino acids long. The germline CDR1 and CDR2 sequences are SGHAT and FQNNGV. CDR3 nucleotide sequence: TGTGCCAGCAGCTTACCAGCACCCGGGACTAGCGGGGCTAATGAGCAGTTCTTC. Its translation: CASSLPAPGTSGANEQFF.